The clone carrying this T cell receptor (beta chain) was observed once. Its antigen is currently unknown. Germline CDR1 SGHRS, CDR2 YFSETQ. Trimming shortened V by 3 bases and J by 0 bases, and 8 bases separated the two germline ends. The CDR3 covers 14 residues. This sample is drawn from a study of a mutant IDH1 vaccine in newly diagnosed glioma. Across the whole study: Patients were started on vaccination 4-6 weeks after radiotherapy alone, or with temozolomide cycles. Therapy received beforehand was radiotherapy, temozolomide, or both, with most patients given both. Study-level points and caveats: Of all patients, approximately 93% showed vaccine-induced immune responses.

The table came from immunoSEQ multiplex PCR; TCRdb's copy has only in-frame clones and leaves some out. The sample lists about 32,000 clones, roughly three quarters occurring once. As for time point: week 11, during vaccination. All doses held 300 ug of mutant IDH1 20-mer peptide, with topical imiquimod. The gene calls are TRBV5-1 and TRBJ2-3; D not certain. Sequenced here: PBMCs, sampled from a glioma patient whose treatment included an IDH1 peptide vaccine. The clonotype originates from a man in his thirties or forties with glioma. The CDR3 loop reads CASSSIRSTDTQYF. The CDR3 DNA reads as TGCGCCAGCAGCTCTATTAGGAGCACAGATACGCAGTATTTT.